This T cell receptor (beta chain) was sequenced in a study of cytomegalovirus exposure and HLA in healthy donors. Points from the study as a whole: Donors were assumed by presence/absence analyses to have roughly uniform sequencing depth. In a later analysis, HLA-associated beta chains showed higher expansion and lower generation probabilities than comparable chains.

In regard to this clone: Its matching antigen is unknown.

PCR involved 60 Vbeta and 13 Jbeta primers. Assay: immunoSEQ multiplex PCR; the TCRdb copy retains only in-frame clones and omits some. Among about 170,000 clones listed, 73% were seen once. V lost 3 bases, J lost 7 bases, and 15 bases lay in between. This CDR3 spans 14 amino acids. Germline CDR1 is LNHDA and CDR2 is SQIVND (reference sequence). The rearrangement joins TRBV19 to TRBJ1-2, with D perhaps matching TRBD1 (6 bases). This sequence was found in a woman between 18 and 29 years old in good health and CMV-seropositive. Sequenced input: PBMCs. The CDR3 DNA reads TGTGCCAGTAGTATTACCAGGGGTAAAGGTGGCTACACCTTC. The encoded protein is CASSITRGKGGYTF.